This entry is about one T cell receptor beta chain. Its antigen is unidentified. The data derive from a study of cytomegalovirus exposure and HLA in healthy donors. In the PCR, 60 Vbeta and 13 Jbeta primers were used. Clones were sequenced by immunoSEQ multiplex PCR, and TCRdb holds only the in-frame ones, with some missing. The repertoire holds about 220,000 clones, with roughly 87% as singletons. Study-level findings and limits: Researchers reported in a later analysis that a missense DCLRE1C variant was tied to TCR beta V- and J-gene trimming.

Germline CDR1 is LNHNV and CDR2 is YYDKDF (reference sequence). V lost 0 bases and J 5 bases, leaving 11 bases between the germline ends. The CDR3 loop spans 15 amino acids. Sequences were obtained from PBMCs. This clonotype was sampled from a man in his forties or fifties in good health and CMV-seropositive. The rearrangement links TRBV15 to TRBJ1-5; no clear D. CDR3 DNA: TGTGCCACCAGCAGAGATTTCGGAGGGCATCAGCCCCAGCATTTT. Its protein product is CATSRDFGGHQPQHF.